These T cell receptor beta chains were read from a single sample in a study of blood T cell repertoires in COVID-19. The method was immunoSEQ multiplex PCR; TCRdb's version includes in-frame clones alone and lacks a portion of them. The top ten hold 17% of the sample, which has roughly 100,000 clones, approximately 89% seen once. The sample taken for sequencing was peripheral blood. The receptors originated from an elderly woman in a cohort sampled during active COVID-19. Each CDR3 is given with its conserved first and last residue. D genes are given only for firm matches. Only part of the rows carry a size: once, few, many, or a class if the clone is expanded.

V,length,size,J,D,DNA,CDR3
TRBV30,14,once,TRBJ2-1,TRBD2,TGTGCCTGGATACCGGGGGGCTCCTACAATGAGCAGTTCTTC,CAWIPGGSYNEQFF
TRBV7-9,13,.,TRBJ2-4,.,TGTGCCAGCAGCTTAGGTCTCAGGGACATTCAGTACTTC,CASSLGLRDIQYF
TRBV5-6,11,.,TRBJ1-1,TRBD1,TGTGCCAGCAGCCTACAGGGGGAAGCTTTCTTT,CASSLQGEAFF
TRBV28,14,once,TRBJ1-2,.,TGTGCCAGCACCTCGCCCCCAGGGGCGGGTGGCTACACCTTC,CASTSPPGAGGYTF
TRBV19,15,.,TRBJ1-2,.,TGTGCCAGTAGTACTAGGACTTCATCTGACTATGGCTACACCTTC,CASSTRTSSDYGYTF
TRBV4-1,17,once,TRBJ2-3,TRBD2,TGCGCCAGCAGCCAAGTTGCACTAGCGGGGGGCACAGATACGCAGTATTTT,CASSQVALAGGTDTQYF
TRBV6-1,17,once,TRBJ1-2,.,TGTGCCAGCAGTGAAGGGGGGGGCGCGGGGCTGATCTATGGCTACACCTTC,CASSEGGGAGLIYGYTF
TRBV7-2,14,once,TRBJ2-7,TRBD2,TGTGCCAGCAGTTCCCAGCGGGGGAACTACGAGCAGTACTTC,CASSSQRGNYEQYF
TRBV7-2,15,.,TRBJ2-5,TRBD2,TGTGCCAGCAGCTTACCCAGCGGGAGAAAAGAGACCCAGTACTTC,CASSLPSGRKETQYF
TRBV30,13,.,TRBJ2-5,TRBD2,TGTGCCTTTTCGACTAGCGGGGAGGAGACCCAGTACTTC,CAFSTSGEETQYF
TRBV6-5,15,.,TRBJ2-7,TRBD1,TGTGCCAGCAGCTCCGGGACAGGGCTAGCCTACGAGCAGTACTTC,CASSSGTGLAYEQYF
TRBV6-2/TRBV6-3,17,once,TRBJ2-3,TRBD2,TGTGCCAGCAGTCAACGGGGACTAGCGGATAGCACAGATACGCAGTATTTT,CASSQRGLADSTDTQYF
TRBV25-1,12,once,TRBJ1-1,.,TGTGCCAGCAGTGCTAGGAGCACTGAAGCTTTCTTT,CASSARSTEAFF
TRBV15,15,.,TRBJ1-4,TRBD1,TGTGCCACCAGCACAACAGGGGGCCGCAATGAAAAACTGTTTTTT,CATSTTGGRNEKLFF
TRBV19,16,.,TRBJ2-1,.,TGTGCCAGTAGTCCCATCCGGGTGAGCTCCTACAATGAGCAGTTCTTC,CASSPIRVSSYNEQFF
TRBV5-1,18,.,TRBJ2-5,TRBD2,TGCGCCAGCAGCTTGGGCCCCCCTAGCGGGAGGGCCCAAGAGACCCAGTACTTC,CASSLGPPSGRAQETQYF
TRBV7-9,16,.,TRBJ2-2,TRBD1,TGTGCCAGCAGCTCCGACAGGGCAGGTTACACCGGGGAGCTGTTTTTT,CASSSDRAGYTGELFF
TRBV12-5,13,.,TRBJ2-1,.,TGTGCTAGTGGTTTGTCAGGGGTCAATGAGCAGTTCTTC,CASGLSGVNEQFF
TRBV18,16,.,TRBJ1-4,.,TGTGCCAGCTCGCCCGCAAACCAGGGCATTAATGAAAAACTGTTTTTT,CASSPANQGINEKLFF
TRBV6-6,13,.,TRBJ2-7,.,TGTGCCAGCAGTTACTCAGGAGATTACGAGCAGTACTTC,CASSYSGDYEQYF
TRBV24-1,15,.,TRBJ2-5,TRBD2,TGTGCCACCAGTGACCTAGCGGGAGGCCCAGAGACCCAGTACTTC,CATSDLAGGPETQYF
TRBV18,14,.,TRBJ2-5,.,TGTGCCAGCTCACCACCGGTCACTCAAGAGACCCAGTACTTC,CASSPPVTQETQYF
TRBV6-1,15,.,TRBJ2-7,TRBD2,TGTGCCAGCAGTGAAGAGGCTAGCGGATTCTACGAGCAGTACTTC,CASSEEASGFYEQYF
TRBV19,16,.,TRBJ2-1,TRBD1,TGTGCCAGTAGTAACCCAGGGGGCCTTCCCTACAATGAGCAGTTCTTC,CASSNPGGLPYNEQFF
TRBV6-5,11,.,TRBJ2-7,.,TGTGCCAGCAGTTACCAGTACGAGCAGTACTTC,CASSYQYEQYF
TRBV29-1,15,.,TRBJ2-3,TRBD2,TGCAGCGTGGAGGGAGTGGGAGGGCCAGGAGATACGCAGTATTTT,CSVEGVGGPGDTQYF
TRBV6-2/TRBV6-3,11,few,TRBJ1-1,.,TGTGCCAGCAGCAGATATCAGGAAGCTTTCTTT,CASSRYQEAFF
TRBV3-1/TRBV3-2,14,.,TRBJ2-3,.,TGTGCCAGCAGCCAAGTACTGGCGGGGGATACGCAGTATTTT,CASSQVLAGDTQYF
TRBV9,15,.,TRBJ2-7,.,TGTGCCAGCAGCGTAGAGGGACAAAGTTTCTACGAGCAGTACTTC,CASSVEGQSFYEQYF